This TCR beta chain was documented in a study of immune evolution from preneoplasia to lung adenocarcinoma. Study results and caveats: Normal lung had the highest top T cell clone frequencies.

CDR1 is LGHNA, CDR2 YNFKEQ, per germline. The ends were cut back, 0 bases at V and 7 bases at J, with 18 bases in the middle. CDR3 length: 17 residues. Between the mid-2010s and the late 2010s, patients underwent resection in Japan or China. Repertoires were generated with immunoSEQ multiplex PCR, while TCRdb's copy carries only in-frame clones and drops some. This sample has more than 6,500 clones; approximately 80% occur once, and the top ten carry around 7.2%. Details on this clone: Its antigen is currently unknown.

This TCR was sampled from a person between 65 and 80 years old with lung adenocarcinoma. J is TRBJ1-4 and V is TRBV4-2; possible D gene TRBD1, 5 bases. The sequencing sample was made of FFPE adjacent normal lung tissue. Here the CDR3 reads CASSQDSDRRQGEKLFF. As DNA, the CDR3 is TGTGCCAGCAGCCAAGATAGTGACCGACGTCAGGGTGAAAAACTGTTTTTT.